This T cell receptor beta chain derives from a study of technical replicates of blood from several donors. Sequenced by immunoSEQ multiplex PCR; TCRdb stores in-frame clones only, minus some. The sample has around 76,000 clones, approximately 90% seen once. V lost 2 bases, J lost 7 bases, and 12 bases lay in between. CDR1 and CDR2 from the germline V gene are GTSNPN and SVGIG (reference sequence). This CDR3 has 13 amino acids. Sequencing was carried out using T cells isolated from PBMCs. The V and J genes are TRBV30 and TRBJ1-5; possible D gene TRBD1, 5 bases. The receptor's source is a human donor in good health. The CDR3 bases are TGTGCCTGGAGTCCGGCGCGGGGGCAGCCCCAGCATTTT. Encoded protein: CAWSPARGQPQHF.